This is a list of T cell receptor beta chains from one sample in a study of brain T cells in children with intractable seizures. Assay: immunoSEQ multiplex PCR; the TCRdb copy retains only in-frame clones and omits some. The data contain around 340,000 clones, 93% of them singletons. This specimen consisted of peripheral blood, obtained less than 6 months after surgery. Receptors were obtained from a boy under three years old with tuberous sclerosis and intractable seizures. The CDR3 runs from the conserved cysteine through the conserved F or W. A D gene is named only where the DNA matches it firmly. Where a row states a size, it is once, few, many or the class of an expanded clone; other rows omit it.

V gene	clone size	J gene	D gene	CDR3 DNA	CDR3 protein
TRBV30	.	TRBJ2-3	.	TGTGCCCTTATACAGTTTGGGTGGGATACGCAGTATTTT	CALIQFGWDTQYF
TRBV11-2	.	TRBJ2-3	TRBD2	TGTGCCAGCAGCTTAGATCGGTTATCATTAGCGGGGTACACAGATACGCAGTATTTT	CASSLDRLSLAGYTDTQYF
TRBV10-3	.	TRBJ2-7	TRBD1	TGTGCCATCAGTGAGTCGACAGGGCACGAGCAGTACTTC	CAISESTGHEQYF
TRBV25-1	.	TRBJ2-1	.	TGTGCCAGCAGCCTCCTAGGGGGGGGGCCTAATGAGCAGTTCTTC	CASSLLGGGPNEQFF
TRBV4-2	.	TRBJ1-2	.	TGTGCCAGCAGCCGATCCTCCGGGGCGGGGGGCTACACCTTC	CASSRSSGAGGYTF
TRBV7-3	.	TRBJ2-6	.	TGTGCCAGCAGCAAAGGTGCCAGCTCTGGGGCCAACGTCCTGACTTTC	CASSKGASSGANVLTF
TRBV7-3	once	TRBJ1-1	.	TGTGCCAGCAGCTTAAATGATGACACTGAAGCTTTCTTT	CASSLNDDTEAFF
TRBV24-1	.	TRBJ1-1	.	TGTGCCACCAGTGATTTGGGGGGTACTGAAGCTTTCTTT	CATSDLGGTEAFF
TRBV19	once	TRBJ2-1	.	TGTGCCAGTATTGCGACGGGACGACCAAATGAGCAGTTCTTC	CASIATGRPNEQFF
TRBV27	.	TRBJ2-7	.	TGTGCCAGCAGCCCGGGACTGGTCTACGAGCAGTACTTC	CASSPGLVYEQYF
TRBV6-5	.	TRBJ2-5	.	TGTGCCAGCTCGAACGGGCCAGAGACCCAGTACTTC	CASSNGPETQYF
TRBV9	.	TRBJ1-3	.	TGTGCCAGCAGCGTAGATAAAGGGTCCCCATTATATTTT	CASSVDKGSPLYF
TRBV30	once	TRBJ1-1	TRBD1	TGTGCCTGGAGTGAGGGACAGGGAGTAACTGAAGCTTTCTTT	CAWSEGQGVTEAFF
TRBV7-3	.	TRBJ1-1	.	TGTGCCAGCAGCTTAGAGGGGAGGAACACTGAAGCTTTCTTT	CASSLEGRNTEAFF